The 18 T cell receptor beta chains below all came from one sample that was sequenced in a study of T cell responses to AZD1222 COVID-19 vaccine. The protocol was immunoSEQ multiplex PCR, while the TCRdb copy is restricted to in-frame clones and leaves out a portion. The sample includes approximately 130,000 clones, roughly 85% of them seen just once. The material sequenced was peripheral blood, taken 28 days after the second dose of the MenACWY control vaccine. All receptors come from an adult who received the MenACWY meningococcal vaccine as a control.

The chain employs TRBV6-5 and TRBJ2-2; TRBD1 is a possible D gene (5 bases). CDR3 length: 16 amino acids. In germline, CDR1 is MNHEY, CDR2 SVGAGI. V shed 2 bases and J shed 0 bases, with 10 bases lying between them. The CDR3 sequence: CASSYALGANTGELFF. The CDR3 DNA reads as TGTGCCAGCAGTTACGCCTTAGGGGCGAACACCGGGGAGCTGTTTTTT.

The chain joins TRBV19 to TRBJ2-1, with 11 bases aligning to TRBD1. The CDR3 length is 15 residues. Germline V gives CDR1 LNHDA, CDR2 SQIVND (reference sequence). V lost 6 bases, J lost 8 bases, and 9 bases stayed unmatched. CDR3 DNA sequence: TGTGCCAGTAGGCCGGGACAGGGGGTGAGGGATGAGCAGTTCTTC. It translates to CASRPGQGVRDEQFF.

Points on this clone: Other DNA sequences in this specimen translate into the identical CDR3. The CDR3 loop is CASSLGQGANQPQHF. The CDR3 DNA reads TGCGCCAGCAGCTTGGGACAGGGGGCAAATCAGCCCCAGCATTTT. J is TRBJ1-5 and V is TRBV5-1; 10 nucleotides align to TRBD1. V lost 0 bases and J lost 4; bases outside the gene matches: 1. The CDR3 runs to 15 residues. Germline CDR1 is SGHRS and CDR2 is YFSETQ.

The J gene is TRBJ1-2, the V gene TRBV20-1, with TRBD1 identical over 7 bases. The germline gives CDR1 DFQATT, CDR2 SNEGSKA (reference sequence). This CDR3 region has 12 residues. Trimming cost V 3 bases and J 3 bases; bases outside gene matches: 1. Here the CDR3 reads CSASQGDYGYTF. The CDR3, as DNA: TGCAGTGCTAGTCAGGGGGACTATGGCTACACCTTC.

This chain links TRBV2 with TRBJ1-1; D is uncertain. V lost 4 bases, J lost 7 bases, and 4 bases lay in between. CDR3 length: 10 residues. Germline V CDR1 and CDR2: SNHLY, FYNNEI. The CDR3 loop reads CASSVFEAFF. The CDR3 nucleotides are TGTGCCAGCAGTGTGTTTGAAGCTTTCTTT. The full variable domain, its missing parts supplied by reference TRBV2 and TRBJ1-1, is EPEVTQTPSHQVTQMGQEVILRCVPISNHLYFYWYRQILGQKVEFLVSFYNNEISEKSEIFDDQFSVERPDGSNFTLKIRSTKLEDSAMYFCASSVFEAFFGQGTRLTVV.

J is TRBJ1-5 and V is TRBV3-1 (or the pseudogene TRBV3-2), with D possibly being TRBD1 (6 bases). V lost 2 bases and J lost 6, with 14 bases in between. Germline-derived CDR1 and CDR2 are LGHDT and YNNKEL (reference sequence). The CDR3 covers 15 residues. CDR3 sequence (DNA): TGTGCCAGCAGCCAACGGAGGGGGGGAGGTCAGCCCCAGCATTTT. This encodes CASSQRRGGGQPQHF.

The chain links TRBV5-5 to TRBJ2-2, with 11 bases matching TRBD2. The CDR3 is 14 amino acids. The V and J ends lost 5 bases and 7 bases, in that order; junction bases with no gene match: 4. CDR1 is SGHKS, CDR2 YYEKEE, per germline (reference sequence). The DNA for the CDR3 is TGTGCCAGCAGAACTAGCGGGGGCAACGGGGAGCTGTTTTTT. As protein: CASRTSGGNGELFF.

V gene TRBV5-1 combines with J gene TRBJ2-3; D unresolved. V lost 0 bases to trimming and J lost 5 bases, with 16 bases between them. The germline V gene has CDR1 SGHRS and CDR2 YFSETQ. This CDR3 comprises 16 residues. CDR3 bases: TGCGCCAGCAGCTTGGCCGTGGGCGGTGCTGAAGATACGCAGTATTTT. It translates to CASSLAVGGAEDTQYF.

The rearrangement joins TRBV7-9 to TRBJ1-6; 10 bases are a match to TRBD1. CDR1 is SEHNR, CDR2 FQNEAQ, per germline (reference sequence). This CDR3 region has 16 residues. The V segment lost 1 base and the J segment 9 bases; nucleotides outside the gene matches: 6. The DNA for the CDR3 is TGTGCCAGCAGCTTAGTGACGGGACAGGGGTCTTCACCCCTCCACTTT. This gives the protein CASSLVTGQGSSPLHF.

J is TRBJ2-7 and V is TRBV28; 11 nucleotides align to TRBD2. The CDR3 totals 16 residues. In germline, CDR1 is MDHEN, CDR2 SYDVKM. J gave up 0 bases and V 4 bases, and 5 bases lay outside the gene matches. The CDR3 protein is CASSSAGLAASYEQYF. In nucleotides, the CDR3 is TGTGCCAGCAGTTCCGCGGGACTAGCGGCCTCCTACGAGCAGTACTTC.

This chain uses TRBV3-1 (or the pseudogene TRBV3-2) with TRBJ1-2; possible D gene TRBD1, 6 bases. Germline V gene sequence: CDR1 LGHDT, CDR2 YNNKEL (reference sequence). The length of the CDR3 is 15 residues. V was pared by 1 base and J by 8 bases, with 17 bases between. DNA for the CDR3: TGTGCCAGCAGCCAAGGGTCGGCAGGGGAGGTCGGCTACACCTTC. Its translation is CASSQGSAGEVGYTF.

The J gene is TRBJ2-7, the V gene TRBV12-3 or TRBV12-4; no definite D call. This CDR3 spans 11 amino acids. Between the trimmed V and J ends, which lost 2 bases and 4 bases, there was a span of 3 bases. CDR3 sequence: CASSLWYEQYF. The DNA for the CDR3 is TGTGCCAGCAGTTTATGGTACGAGCAGTACTTC.

V is TRBV19 and J is TRBJ1-5; the D gene is possibly TRBD1 (5 bases). Germline values: CDR1 LNHDA, CDR2 SQIVND (reference sequence). V was cut by 3 bases and J by 3 bases, with 12 bases left in between. CDR3 length: 15 residues. The CDR3 coding sequence is TGTGCCAGTAGTATCTTCCGGGACTTCAATCAGCCCCAGCATTTT. Translating it yields CASSIFRDFNQPQHF.

The chain recombines TRBV5-1 with TRBJ2-3; D remains ambiguous. In germline, CDR1 is SGHRS, CDR2 YFSETQ. The CDR3 covers 15 residues. With 5 bases removed from V and 0 bases from J, the gap between germline ends came to 13 bases. The CDR3 loop reads CASSLGIGSTDTQYF. The CDR3 coding sequence is TGCGCCAGCAGTCTTGGTATAGGTAGCACAGATACGCAGTATTTT.

A single count supports this clone. V and J are TRBV6-2 or TRBV6-3 and TRBJ2-7; D not resolved. The CDR3 has 11 residues. Germline V gene sequence: CDR1 MNHEY, CDR2 SVGEGT. Trimming cost V 5 bases and J 6 bases, with 8 bases left between them. CDR3 sequence reads: CASSVVSEQYF. The CDR3 region has the DNA TGTGCCAGCAGTGTCGTGTCCGAGCAGTACTTC.

Written as DNA, the CDR3 is TGTGCCAGCTCCCGGGGGGAGGAGACGCAGTATTTT. This codes for CASSRGEETQYF. The rearrangement joins TRBV11-2 to TRBJ2-3; 7 bases align to TRBD2. The CDR3 runs 12 residues. Germline-derived CDR1 and CDR2 are SGHAT and FQNNGV. J was trimmed by 9 bases and V by 8 bases; bases with no gene match: 8.

The V gene is TRBV5-1, the J gene TRBJ1-5; D remains unclear. Trimming cost V 4 bases and J 2 bases, with 16 bases left between them. In germline, CDR1 is SGHRS, CDR2 YFSETQ. There are 16 residues in the CDR3. The CDR3 DNA reads as TGCGCCAGCAGCGCCGGTCCCGCCATACGCAATCAGCCCCAGCATTTT. This gives the protein CASSAGPAIRNQPQHF.

The rearrangement links TRBV5-6 to TRBJ1-2; possible D gene TRBD1, 5 bases. V lost 4 bases, J lost 1 base, and 14 bases lay in between. CDR1 is SGHDT, CDR2 YYEEEE, per germline. The CDR3 has 15 amino acids. The CDR3 coding sequence is TGTGCCAGCAGCGCGGGACGGTACGATAACTATGGCTACACCTTC. Residues: CASSAGRYDNYGYTF.